This T cell receptor beta chain is drawn from a study of identical twins. Findings and limits, study-wide: A cross-sectional statistical analysis, not follow-up of the same donors, supported the conclusions.

Each cDNA held unique molecular identifiers, and template switching gave it a universal primer site. Via MiXCR, TCRdb re-called the 5' RACE reads, giving one row per CDR3 protein. The table has around 340,000 distinct CDR3 sequences, roughly 9% seen once. This clonotype was seen a few times. No antigen is known for it. This CDR3 spans 19 amino acids. CDR1 is SGHRS and CDR2 is YFSETQ in the germline V gene. Trimming stripped 4 bases from V and 6 bases from J, with 28 bases between. Sequenced: naive T cells sorted from blood. J is TRBJ2-2 and V is TRBV5-1, with D tentatively TRBD2 (6 bases). The receptor's source is a woman aged 45-60 years in good health. The CDR3 loop is CASSANPGIPGVAPGELFF. CDR3 DNA sequence: TGCGCCAGCAGCGCCAACCCCGGGATCCCGGGAGTAGCTCCCGGGGAGCTGTTTTTT.